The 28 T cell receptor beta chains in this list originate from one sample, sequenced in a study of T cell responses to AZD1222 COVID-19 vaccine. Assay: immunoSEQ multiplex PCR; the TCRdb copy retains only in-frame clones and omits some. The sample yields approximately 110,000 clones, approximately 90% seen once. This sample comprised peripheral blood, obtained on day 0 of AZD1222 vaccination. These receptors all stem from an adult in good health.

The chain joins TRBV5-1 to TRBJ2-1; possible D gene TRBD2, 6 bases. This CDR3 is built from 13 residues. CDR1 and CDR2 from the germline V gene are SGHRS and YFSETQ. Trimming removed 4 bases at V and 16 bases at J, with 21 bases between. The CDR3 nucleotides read TGCGCCAGCAGCCCTACCCCGCGACTAGTTCACTTCTTC. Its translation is CASSPTPRLVHFF.

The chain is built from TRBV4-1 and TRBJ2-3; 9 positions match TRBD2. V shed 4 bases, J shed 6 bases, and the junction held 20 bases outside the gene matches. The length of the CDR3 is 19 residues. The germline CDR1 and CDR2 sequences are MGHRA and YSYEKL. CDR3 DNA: TGCGCCAGCAGCCTACCGGTCAGCGGGAGGACGACAGCGTGGGATACGCAGTATTTT. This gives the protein CASSLPVSGRTTAWDTQYF.

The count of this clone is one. Written as DNA, the CDR3 is TGTGCCAGCTCACCGACAGTCCCCTCTGGAAACACCATATATTTT. Its translation: CASSPTVPSGNTIYF. The rearrangement links TRBV18 to TRBJ1-3, with a possible D match to TRBD1 (5 bases). This CDR3 is built from 15 residues. CDR1 and CDR2 (germline): KGHSH, LQKENI. Trimming left V 3 bases short and J 0 bases short, with 9 bases between.

The CDR3 sequence: CASSGYEGWFPYEQYF. Here the CDR3 DNA reads TGTGCCAGCAGCGGGTACGAGGGGTGGTTTCCCTACGAGCAGTACTTC. The chain is built from TRBV5-5 and TRBJ2-7; D tentatively fits TRBD1 or TRBD2 (5 bases each). The CDR3 contains 16 residues. The germline CDR1 and CDR2 sequences are SGHKS and YYEKEE (reference sequence). V lost 4 bases and J 2 bases, leaving 19 bases between the germline ends.

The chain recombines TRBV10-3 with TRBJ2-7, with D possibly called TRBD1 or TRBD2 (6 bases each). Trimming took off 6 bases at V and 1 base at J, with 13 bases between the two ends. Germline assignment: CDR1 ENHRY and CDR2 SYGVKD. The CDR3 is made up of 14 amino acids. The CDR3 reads CAISEGGSSYEQYF. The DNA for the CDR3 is TGTGCCATCAGCGAGGGGGGCAGTTCCTACGAGCAGTACTTC.

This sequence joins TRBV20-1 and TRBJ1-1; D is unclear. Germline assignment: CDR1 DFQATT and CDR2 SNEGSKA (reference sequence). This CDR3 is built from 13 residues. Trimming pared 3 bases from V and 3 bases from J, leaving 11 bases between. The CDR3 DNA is TGCAGTGCTAGTGTTCAGGCGGACACTGAAGCTTTCTTT. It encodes CSASVQADTEAFF.

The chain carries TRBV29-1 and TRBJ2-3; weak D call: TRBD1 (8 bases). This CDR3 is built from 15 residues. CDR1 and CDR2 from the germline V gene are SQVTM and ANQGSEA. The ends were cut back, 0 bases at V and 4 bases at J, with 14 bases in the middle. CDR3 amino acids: CSVEEVQGGSDTQYF. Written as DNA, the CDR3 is TGCAGCGTTGAAGAGGTACAGGGGGGGTCAGATACGCAGTATTTT.

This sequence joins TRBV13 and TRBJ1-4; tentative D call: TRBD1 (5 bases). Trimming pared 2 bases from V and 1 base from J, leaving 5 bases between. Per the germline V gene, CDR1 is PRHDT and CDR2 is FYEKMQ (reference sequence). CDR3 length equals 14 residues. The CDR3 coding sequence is TGTGCCAGCAGCTTACAGGGAACTAATGAAAAACTGTTTTTT. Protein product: CASSLQGTNEKLFF.

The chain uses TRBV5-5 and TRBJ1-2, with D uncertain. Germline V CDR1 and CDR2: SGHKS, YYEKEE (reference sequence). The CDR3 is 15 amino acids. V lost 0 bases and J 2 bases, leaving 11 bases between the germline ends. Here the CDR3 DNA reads TGTGCCAGCAGCTTGGAGGCAGCTAGGAACTATGGCTACACCTTC. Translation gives CASSLEAARNYGYTF.

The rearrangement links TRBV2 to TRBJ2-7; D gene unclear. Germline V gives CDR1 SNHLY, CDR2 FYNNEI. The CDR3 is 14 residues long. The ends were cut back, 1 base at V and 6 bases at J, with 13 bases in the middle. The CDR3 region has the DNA TGTGCCAGCAGTGAAGTTGCAGCTTCTGGCGAGCAGTACTTC. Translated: CASSEVAASGEQYF.

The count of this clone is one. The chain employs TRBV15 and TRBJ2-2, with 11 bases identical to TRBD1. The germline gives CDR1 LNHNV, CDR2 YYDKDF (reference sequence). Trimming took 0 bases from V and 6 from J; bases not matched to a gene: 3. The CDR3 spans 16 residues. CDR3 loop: CATSRDRGQGAGELFF. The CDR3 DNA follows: TGTGCCACCAGCAGAGATAGGGGACAGGGGGCCGGGGAGCTGTTTTTT.

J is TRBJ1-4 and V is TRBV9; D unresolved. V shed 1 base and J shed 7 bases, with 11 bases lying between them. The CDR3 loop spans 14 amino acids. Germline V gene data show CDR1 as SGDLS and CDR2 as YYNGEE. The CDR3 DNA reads TGTGCCAGCAGCGTACAGGACGCGAGTGAAAAACTGTTTTTT. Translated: CASSVQDASEKLFF.

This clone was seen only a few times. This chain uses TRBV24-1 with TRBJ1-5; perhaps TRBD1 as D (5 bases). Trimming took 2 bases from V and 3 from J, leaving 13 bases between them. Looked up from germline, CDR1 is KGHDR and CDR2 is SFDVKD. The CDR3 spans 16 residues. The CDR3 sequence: CATSDSGPEYNQPQHF. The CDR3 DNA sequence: TGTGCCACCAGTGATTCGGGACCCGAGTACAATCAGCCCCAGCATTTT.

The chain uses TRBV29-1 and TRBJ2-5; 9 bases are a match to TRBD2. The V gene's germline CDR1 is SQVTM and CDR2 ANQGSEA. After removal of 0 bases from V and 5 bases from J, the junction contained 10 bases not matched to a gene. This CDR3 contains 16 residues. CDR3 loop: CSVEDRGSGGGETQYF. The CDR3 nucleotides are TGCAGCGTTGAAGATCGGGGTAGCGGGGGCGGGGAGACCCAGTACTTC.

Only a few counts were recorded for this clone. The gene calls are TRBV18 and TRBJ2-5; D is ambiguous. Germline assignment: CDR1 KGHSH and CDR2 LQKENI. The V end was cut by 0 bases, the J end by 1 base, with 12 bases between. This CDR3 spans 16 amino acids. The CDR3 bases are TGTGCCAGCTCACCACCGGTTGCCCGGGTCCAAGAGACCCAGTACTTC. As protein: CASSPPVARVQETQYF.

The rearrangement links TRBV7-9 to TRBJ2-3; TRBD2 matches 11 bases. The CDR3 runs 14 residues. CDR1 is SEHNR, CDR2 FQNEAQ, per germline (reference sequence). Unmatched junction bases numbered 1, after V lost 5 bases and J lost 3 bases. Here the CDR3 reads CASSRTSGTDTQYF. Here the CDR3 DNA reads TGTGCCAGCAGCCGGACTAGCGGGACAGATACGCAGTATTTT.

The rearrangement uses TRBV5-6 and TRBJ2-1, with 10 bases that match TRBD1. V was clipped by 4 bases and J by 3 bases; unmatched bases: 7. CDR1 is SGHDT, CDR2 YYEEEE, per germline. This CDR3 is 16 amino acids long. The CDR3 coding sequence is TGTGCCAGCAGCATTTCGTGGACAGGGGGCTACAATGAGCAGTTCTTC. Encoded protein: CASSISWTGGYNEQFF.

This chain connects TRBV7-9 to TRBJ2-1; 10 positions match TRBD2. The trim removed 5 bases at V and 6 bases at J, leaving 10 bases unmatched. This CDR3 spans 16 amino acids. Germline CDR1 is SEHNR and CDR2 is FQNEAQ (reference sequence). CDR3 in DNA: TGTGCCAGCAGCCCCGGACTAGCGGTTCCCTTCAATGAGCAGTTCTTC. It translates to CASSPGLAVPFNEQFF.

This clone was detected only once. CDR3 nucleotides: TGTGCCACCAGTGATTCGACAGTGAACACTGAAGCTTTCTTT. It is translated as CATSDSTVNTEAFF. This chain links TRBV24-1 with TRBJ1-1, with D possibly matching TRBD1 (5 bases). Between the trimmed V and J ends, which lost 2 bases and 0 bases, there was a span of 6 bases. This CDR3 contains 14 residues. The germline V gene encodes CDR1 KGHDR and CDR2 SFDVKD.

For the CDR3, the DNA is TGTGCCACCAGCGCAAGGGGAAGGGGCTATGGCTACACCTTC. Translation: CATSARGRGYGYTF. The rearrangement joins TRBV15 to TRBJ1-2, with a tentative D call TRBD1 (5 bases). The V end lost 5 bases, the J end lost 4 bases, and 14 bases lay between the germline ends. Germline CDR1 reads LNHNV; CDR2 reads YYDKDF (reference sequence). There are 14 residues in the CDR3.

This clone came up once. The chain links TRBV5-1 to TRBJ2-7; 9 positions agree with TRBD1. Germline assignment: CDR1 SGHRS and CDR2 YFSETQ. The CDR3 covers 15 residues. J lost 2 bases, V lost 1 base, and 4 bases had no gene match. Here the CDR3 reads CASSLLGQGTYEQYF. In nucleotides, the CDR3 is TGCGCCAGCAGCTTGTTAGGACAGGGGACCTACGAGCAGTACTTC.

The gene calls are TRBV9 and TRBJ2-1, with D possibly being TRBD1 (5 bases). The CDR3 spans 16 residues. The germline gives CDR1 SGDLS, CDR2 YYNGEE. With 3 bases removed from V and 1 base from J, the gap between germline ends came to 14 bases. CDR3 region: CASSADSSSSYNEQFF. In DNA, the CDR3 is TGTGCCAGCAGCGCAGACAGTTCTTCGTCCTACAATGAGCAGTTCTTC.

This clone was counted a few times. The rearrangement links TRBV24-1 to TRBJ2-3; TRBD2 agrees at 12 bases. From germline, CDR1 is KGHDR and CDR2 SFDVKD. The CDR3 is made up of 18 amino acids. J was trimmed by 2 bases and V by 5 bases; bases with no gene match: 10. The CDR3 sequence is CATSGGTSGQIFTDTQYF. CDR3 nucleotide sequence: TGTGCCACCAGTGGAGGGACTAGCGGGCAAATCTTCACAGATACGCAGTATTTT.

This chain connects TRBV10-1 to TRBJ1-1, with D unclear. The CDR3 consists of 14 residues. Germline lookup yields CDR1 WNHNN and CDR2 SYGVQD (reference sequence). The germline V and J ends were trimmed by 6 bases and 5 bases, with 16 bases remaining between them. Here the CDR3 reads CASSHSGDKTEAFF. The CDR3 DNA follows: TGCGCCAGCAGCCACTCGGGTGATAAAACTGAAGCTTTCTTT.

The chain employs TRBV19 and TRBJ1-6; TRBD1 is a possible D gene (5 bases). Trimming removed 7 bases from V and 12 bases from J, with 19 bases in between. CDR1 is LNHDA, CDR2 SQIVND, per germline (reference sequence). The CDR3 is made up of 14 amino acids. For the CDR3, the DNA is TGTGCCAGTACCCAAAAGGGGTTTCTTATACCCCTCCACTTT. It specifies CASTQKGFLIPLHF.

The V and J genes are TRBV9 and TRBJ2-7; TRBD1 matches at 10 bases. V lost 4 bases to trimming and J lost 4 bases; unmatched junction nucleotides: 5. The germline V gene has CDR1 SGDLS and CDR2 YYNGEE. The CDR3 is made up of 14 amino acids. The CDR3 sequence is CASSTGQGGYEQYF. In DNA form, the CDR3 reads TGTGCCAGCAGCACCGGACAGGGGGGTTACGAGCAGTACTTC.

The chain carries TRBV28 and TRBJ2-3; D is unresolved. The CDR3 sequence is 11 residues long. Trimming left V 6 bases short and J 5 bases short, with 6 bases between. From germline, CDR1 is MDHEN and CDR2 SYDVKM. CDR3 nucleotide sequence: TGTGCCAGCAGAACTATAGATACGCAGTATTTT. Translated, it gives CASRTIDTQYF.

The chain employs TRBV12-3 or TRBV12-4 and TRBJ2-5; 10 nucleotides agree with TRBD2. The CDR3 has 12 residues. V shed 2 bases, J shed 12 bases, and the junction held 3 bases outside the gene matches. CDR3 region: CASSLSGGDEYF. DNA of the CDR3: TGTGCCAGCAGTTTAAGCGGGGGGGACGAGTACTTC.